Reported below is one T cell receptor beta chain. As yet, its antigen is unknown. CDR1 MNHEY and CDR2 SMNVEV come from the germline V gene (reference sequence). V was cut by 4 bases and J by 2 bases, with 18 bases left in between. The CDR3 has 18 amino acids. The data were produced by immunoSEQ multiplex PCR, yet TCRdb's version contains in-frame clones alone and is incomplete. Of about 190,000 clones listed, roughly 90% are singletons. The sample is drawn from a study of T cell responses to AZD1222 COVID-19 vaccine. Study summary: Samples with a second dose at about 4 or about 12 weeks were pooled together.

Regarding the study as a whole: The breadth and depth of Spike-specific TCRs increased once two AZD1222 doses had been given.

This sample comprised peripheral blood, obtained on day 0 of AZD1222 vaccination. This sequence originates from an adult in good health. V usage is TRBV27 and J usage is TRBJ1-6; maybe TRBD1 (5 bases). In DNA, the CDR3 is TGTGCCAGCAGTTCACCGGGACTTAAAGGCACCTATAATTCACCCCTCCACTTT. Translated, it gives CASSSPGLKGTYNSPLHF.